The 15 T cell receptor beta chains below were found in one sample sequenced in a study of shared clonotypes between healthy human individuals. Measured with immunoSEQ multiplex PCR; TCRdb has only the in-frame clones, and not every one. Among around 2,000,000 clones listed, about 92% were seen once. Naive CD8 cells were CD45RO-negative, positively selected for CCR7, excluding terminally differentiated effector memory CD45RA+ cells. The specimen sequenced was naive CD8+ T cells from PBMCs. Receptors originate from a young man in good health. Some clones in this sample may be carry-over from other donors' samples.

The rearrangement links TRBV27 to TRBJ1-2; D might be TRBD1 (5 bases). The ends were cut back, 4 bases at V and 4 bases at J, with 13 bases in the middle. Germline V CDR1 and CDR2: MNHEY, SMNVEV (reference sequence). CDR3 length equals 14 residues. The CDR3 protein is CASSWGRGSYGYTF. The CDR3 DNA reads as TGTGCCAGCAGTTGGGGTCGGGGGAGCTATGGCTACACCTTC.

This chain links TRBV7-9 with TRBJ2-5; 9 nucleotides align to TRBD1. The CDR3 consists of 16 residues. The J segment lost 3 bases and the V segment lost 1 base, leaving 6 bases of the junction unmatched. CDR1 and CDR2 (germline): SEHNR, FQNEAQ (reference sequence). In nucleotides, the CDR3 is TGTGCCAGCAGCTTAGGTACAGGGGGCTCGGAAGAGACCCAGTACTTC. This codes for CASSLGTGGSEETQYF.

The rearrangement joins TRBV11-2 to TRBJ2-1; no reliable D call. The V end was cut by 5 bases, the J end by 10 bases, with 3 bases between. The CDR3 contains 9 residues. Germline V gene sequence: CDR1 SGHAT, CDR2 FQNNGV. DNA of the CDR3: TGTGCCAGCAGCCCAGAGCAGTTCTTC. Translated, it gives CASSPEQFF.

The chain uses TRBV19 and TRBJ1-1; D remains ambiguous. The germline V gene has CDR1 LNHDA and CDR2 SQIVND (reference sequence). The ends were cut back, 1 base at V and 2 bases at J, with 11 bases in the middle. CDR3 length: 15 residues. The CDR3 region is CASSIAGSVNTEAFF. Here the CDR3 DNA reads TGTGCCAGTAGTATAGCGGGGAGTGTTAACACTGAAGCTTTCTTT.

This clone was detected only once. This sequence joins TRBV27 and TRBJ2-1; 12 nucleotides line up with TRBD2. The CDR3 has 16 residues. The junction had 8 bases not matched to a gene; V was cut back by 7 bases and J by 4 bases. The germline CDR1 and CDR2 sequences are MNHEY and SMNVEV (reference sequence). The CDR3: CASTGLAGTKYNEQFF. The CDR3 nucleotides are TGTGCCAGCACCGGACTAGCGGGGACAAAATACAATGAGCAGTTCTTC.

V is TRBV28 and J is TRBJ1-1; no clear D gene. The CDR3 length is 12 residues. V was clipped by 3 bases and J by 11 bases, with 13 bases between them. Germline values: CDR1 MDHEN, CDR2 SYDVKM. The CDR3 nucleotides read TGTGCCAGCAGTTTGGGGAAGGTGGAGGCTTTCTTT. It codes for CASSLGKVEAFF.

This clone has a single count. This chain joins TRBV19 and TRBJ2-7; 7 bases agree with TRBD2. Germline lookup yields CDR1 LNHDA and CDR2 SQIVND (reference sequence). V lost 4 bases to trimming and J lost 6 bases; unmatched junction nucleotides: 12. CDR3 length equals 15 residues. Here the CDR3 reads CASSNMREGLLEQYF. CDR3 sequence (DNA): TGTGCCAGTAGTAATATGAGGGAGGGCCTCCTCGAGCAGTACTTC. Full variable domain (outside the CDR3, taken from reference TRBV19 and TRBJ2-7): DGGITQSPKYLFRKEGQNVTLSCEQNLNHDAMYWYRQDPGQGLRLIYYSQIVNDFQKGDIAEGYSVSREKKESFPLTVTSAQKNPTAFYLCASSNMREGLLEQYFGPGTRLTVT.

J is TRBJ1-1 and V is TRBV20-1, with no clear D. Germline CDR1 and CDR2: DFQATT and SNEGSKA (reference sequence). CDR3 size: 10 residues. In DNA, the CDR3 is TGCAGGACTAAAGGGCAGGAAGCTTTCTTT. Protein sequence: CRTKGQEAFF.

This CDR3 is CASSTRDRELFF. The DNA of the CDR3 is TGTGCCAGCAGTACCCGGGACAGGGAACTGTTTTTT. The V call is TRBV27, the J call TRBJ1-4; TRBD1 aligns across 9 bases. Germline V gives CDR1 MNHEY, CDR2 SMNVEV (reference sequence). The CDR3 has 12 residues. Trimming cost V 5 bases and J 12 bases; bases outside gene matches: 4.

CDR3 DNA: TGTGCCAGCAGCCTCTTTCGAGGGGGCCATGGCTACACCTTC. This encodes CASSLFRGGHGYTF. The chain employs TRBV7-9 and TRBJ1-2; 7 bases map to TRBD1. The germline V gene has CDR1 SEHNR and CDR2 FQNEAQ (reference sequence). J gave up 6 bases and V 5 bases, and 9 bases lay outside the gene matches. This CDR3 comprises 14 residues.

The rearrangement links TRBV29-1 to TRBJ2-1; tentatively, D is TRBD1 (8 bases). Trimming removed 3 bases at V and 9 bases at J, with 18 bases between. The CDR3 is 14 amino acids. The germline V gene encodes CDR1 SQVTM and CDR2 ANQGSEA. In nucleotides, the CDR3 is TGCAGCGTTGATGGTACAGGGGGGGGTTTTGAGCAGTTCTTC. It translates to CSVDGTGGGFEQFF.

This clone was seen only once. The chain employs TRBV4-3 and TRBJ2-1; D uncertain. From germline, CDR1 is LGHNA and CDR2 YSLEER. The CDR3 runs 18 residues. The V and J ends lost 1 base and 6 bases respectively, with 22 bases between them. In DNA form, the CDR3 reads TGCGCCAGCAGCCAAGTGGGGTTCAAGGCGACCCCCGCCAATGAGCAGTTCTTC. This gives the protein CASSQVGFKATPANEQFF.

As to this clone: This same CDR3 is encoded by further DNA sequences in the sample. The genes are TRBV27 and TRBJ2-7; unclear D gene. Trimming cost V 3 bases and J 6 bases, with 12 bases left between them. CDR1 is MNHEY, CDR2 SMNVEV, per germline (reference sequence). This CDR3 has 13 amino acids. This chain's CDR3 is CASSLLGGGEQYF. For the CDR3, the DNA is TGTGCCAGCAGTTTGCTCGGTGGCGGCGAGCAGTACTTC.

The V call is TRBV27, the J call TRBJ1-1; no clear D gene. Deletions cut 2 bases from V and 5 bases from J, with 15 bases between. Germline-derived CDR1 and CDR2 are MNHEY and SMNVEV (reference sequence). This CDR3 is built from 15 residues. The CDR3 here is CASSLSAGSGTEAFF. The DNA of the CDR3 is TGTGCCAGCAGTTTAAGCGCTGGTTCGGGTACTGAAGCTTTCTTT.

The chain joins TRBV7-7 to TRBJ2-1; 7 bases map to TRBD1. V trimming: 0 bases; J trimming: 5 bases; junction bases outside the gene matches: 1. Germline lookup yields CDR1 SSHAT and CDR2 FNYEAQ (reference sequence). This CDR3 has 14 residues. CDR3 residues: CASSLADRDNEQFF. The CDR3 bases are TGTGCCAGCAGCTTAGCCGACAGGGACAATGAGCAGTTCTTC.